This T cell receptor beta chain came from a study of T-cell reconstitution after alpha-beta-depleted transplantation in children. Trimming pared 0 bases from V and 2 bases from J, leaving 11 bases between. The CDR3 extends over 16 amino acids. Germline V gene lookup returns CDR1 SGHTA and CDR2 FQGTGA. This clonotype was seen repeatedly, ten times or more. Unique molecular identifiers were used to barcode this TCRbeta library. MiXCR was run by TCRdb on the PCR reads, yielding one entry per CDR3 protein. This sample carries hundreds of thousands of distinct CDR3 sequences, 16% of them seen once, and the ten largest clones take approximately 1%.

The V and J genes are TRBV7-3 and TRBJ2-1; the D is unclear. This receptor was obtained from a human donor who donated a stem cell graft to a child with acute myeloid leukemia. The starting material was PBMCs from the stem cell graft donor, obtained from the stem cell graft. The CDR3 loop is CASSLTPSATYNEQFF. Written as DNA, the CDR3 is TGTGCCAGCAGCTTAACGCCCAGCGCCACCTACAATGAGCAGTTCTTC.